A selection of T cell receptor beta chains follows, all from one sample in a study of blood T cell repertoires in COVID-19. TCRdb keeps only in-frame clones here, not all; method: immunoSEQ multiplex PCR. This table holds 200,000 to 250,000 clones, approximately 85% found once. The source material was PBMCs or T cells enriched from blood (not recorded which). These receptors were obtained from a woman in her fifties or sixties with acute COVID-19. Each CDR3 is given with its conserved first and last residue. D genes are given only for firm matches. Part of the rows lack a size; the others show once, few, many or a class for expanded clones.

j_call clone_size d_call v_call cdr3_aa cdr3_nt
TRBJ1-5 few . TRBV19 CASSVHNRLQHF TGTGCCAGTAGTGTTCACAACCGCCTCCAGCATTTT
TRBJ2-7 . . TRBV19 CASSSRTPAYEQYF TGTGCCAGTAGTTCAAGGACACCCGCCTACGAGCAGTACTTC
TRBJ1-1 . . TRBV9 CASSVDNVGREAFF TGTGCCAGCAGCGTAGACAATGTGGGGAGGGAGGCTTTCTTT
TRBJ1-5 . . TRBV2 CASSAEISYNQPQHF TGTGCCAGCAGTGCTGAAATAAGCTACAATCAGCCCCAGCATTTT
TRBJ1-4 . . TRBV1 CTSRHVTGGASEKLFF TGCACCAGCAGACACGTGACAGGGGGCGCGTCTGAAAAACTGTTTTTT
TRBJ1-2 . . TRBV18 CASSPKENYGYTF TGTGCCAGCTCACCAAAAGAGAACTATGGCTACACCTTC
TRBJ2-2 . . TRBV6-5 CASSLTGNGAGELFF TGTGCCAGCAGTTTAACAGGGAATGGTGCCGGGGAGCTGTTTTTT
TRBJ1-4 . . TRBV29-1 CSVGFRAIGEKLFF TGCAGCGTTGGGTTCAGGGCCATTGGGGAAAAACTGTTTTTT
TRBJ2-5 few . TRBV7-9 CASSLDSSETQYF TGTGCCAGCAGCTTAGACAGCTCCGAGACCCAGTACTTC
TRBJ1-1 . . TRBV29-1 CSVTGHMNTEAFF TGCAGCGTGACGGGACACATGAACACTGAAGCTTTCTTT
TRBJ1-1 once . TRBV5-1 CASSLRSLPNTEAFF TGCGCCAGCAGCTTGCGTAGCCTCCCGAACACTGAAGCTTTCTTT
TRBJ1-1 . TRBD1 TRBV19 CASNNPPQGAYTEAFF TGTGCCAGTAATAATCCCCCACAGGGGGCGTACACTGAAGCTTTCTTT
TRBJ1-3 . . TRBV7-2 CASSFEGYTIYF TGTGCCAGCAGCTTCGAGGGTTACACCATATATTTT